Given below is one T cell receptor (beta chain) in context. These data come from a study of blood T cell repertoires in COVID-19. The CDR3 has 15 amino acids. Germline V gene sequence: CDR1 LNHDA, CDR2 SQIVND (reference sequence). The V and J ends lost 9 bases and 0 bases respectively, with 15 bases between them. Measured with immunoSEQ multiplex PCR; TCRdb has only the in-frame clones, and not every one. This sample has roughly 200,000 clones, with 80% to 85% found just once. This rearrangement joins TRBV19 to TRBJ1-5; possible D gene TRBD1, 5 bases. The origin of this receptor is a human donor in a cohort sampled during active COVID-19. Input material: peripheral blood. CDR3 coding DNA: TGTGCCAGCCAAACAGGACAACTTAGCAATCAGCCCCAGCATTTT. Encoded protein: CASQTGQLSNQPQHF.